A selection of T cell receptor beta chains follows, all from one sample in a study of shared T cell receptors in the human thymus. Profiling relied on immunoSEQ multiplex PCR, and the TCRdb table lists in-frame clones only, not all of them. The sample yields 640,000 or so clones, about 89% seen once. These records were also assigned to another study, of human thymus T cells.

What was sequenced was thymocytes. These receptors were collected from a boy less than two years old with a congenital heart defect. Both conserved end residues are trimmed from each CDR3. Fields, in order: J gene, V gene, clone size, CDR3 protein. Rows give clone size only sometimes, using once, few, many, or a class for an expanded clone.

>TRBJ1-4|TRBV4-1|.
ASSADTAALFREKLF
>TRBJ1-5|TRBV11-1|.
ASSFTGGDDQPQH
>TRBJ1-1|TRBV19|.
ASRVGQTRIGEAF
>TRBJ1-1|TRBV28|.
AVDRGPITEAF
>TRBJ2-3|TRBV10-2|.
ASSEWSGNSTDTQY
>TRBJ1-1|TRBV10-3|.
ATDRDGVTEAF
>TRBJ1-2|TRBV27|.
ASSLSGTVNYGYT
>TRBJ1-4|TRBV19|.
ASTSTSDRAGGTNEKLF
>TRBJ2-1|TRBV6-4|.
ASSDRNTSGAYNEQF
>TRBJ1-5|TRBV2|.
ASSPRDRGNGNQPQH
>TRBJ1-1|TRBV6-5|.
ASLRQGKMNTEAF
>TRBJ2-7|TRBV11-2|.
ASSARQGYLYEQY
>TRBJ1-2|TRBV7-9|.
ASSHQDRANYGYT
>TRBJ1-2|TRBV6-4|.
ASSDYPNRDRGGSYGYT
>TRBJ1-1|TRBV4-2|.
ASSQGTGMNTEAF
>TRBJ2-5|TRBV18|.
ASSPPTGDRREETQY
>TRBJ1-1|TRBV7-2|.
ASSLGVRDREGSTEAF
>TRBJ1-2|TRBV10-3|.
AISRTATAPLKYGYT
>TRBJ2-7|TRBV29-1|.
SVEGGPTGIYEQY
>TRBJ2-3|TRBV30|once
AWSVRQGRDTQY
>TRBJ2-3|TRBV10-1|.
ASSDLDSGSTDTQY
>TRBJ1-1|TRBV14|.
ASSQVRGGNLNTEAF
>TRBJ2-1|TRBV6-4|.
ASSHPGLAGPYSYNEQF
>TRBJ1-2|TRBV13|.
ASSPPNRVDYGYT
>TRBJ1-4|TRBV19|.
ASRRQGWTNEKLF
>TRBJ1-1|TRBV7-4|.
ASSPPGQPDTEAF
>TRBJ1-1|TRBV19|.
ASSIAPTANTEAF
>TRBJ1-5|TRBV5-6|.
ASSLWASYSNQPQH
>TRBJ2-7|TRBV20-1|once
SASRLTGFG
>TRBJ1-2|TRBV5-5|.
ASSLSRVYGYT
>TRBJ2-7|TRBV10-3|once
AIREEGGTLNYEQY
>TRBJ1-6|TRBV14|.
ASSQDESGQGISPLH
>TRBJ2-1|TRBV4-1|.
ASSQEVESPRYNEQF
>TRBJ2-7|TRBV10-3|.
AISESPTSGGFYEQY
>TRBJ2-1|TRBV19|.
ASSPNEREDYNEQF
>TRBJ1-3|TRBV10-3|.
AINVRGSSGNTIY
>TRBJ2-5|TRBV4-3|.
ASSQDCPAGGRETQY
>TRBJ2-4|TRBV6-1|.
ASSEDGRLAISKNIQY
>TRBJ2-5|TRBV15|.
ATSNKETQY
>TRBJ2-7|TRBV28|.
ASSPLTIAGVYEQY
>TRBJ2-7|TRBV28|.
ASSLRRGTYEQY
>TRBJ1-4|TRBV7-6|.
ASHIRTGRASAEKLF
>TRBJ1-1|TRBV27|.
ASSLQMNTEAF
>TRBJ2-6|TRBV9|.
ASSFRTGPSGANVLT
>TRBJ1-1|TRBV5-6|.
ASSLWGGNTEAF
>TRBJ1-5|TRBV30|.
AWSVGEFNQPQH
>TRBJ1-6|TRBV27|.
ASSLSKSSYNSPLH
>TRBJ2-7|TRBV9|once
ASSVGRMPYEQY
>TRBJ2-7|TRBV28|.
ASSFGENSGSLGEQY
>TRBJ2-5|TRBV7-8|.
ASSLVATQETQY
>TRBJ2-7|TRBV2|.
ASSGDRGEWEQY
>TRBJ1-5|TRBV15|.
ATKNRGRSNQPQH
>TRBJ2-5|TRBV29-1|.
SVGAGQETQY
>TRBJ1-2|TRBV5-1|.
ASSQGQDGGGYT
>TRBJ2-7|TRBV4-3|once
ASSQVSISLDGSSYEQY
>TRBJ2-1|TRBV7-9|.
ASSLGPAGAGDEQF
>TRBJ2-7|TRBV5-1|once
ASSSGGQDSYEQY